This TCR beta chain was recorded in a study of cytomegalovirus exposure and HLA in healthy donors. Overall study results and limits: Per a later analysis, HLA-associated TCR beta chains showed more clonal expansion than other, equally common TCR beta chains. CMV serostatus stood as the only immune exposure information on hand. Sequencing likely produced, as an artifact, a cluster of highly shared sequence variants.

Trimming took off 2 bases at V and 5 bases at J, with 12 bases between the two ends. Germline V gene lookup returns CDR1 SEHNR and CDR2 FQNEAQ (reference sequence). This CDR3 region has 14 residues. About this clone itself: Its antigen is not known.

PCR primers comprised 60 Vbeta and 13 Jbeta primers. Generated by immunoSEQ multiplex PCR, the TCRdb table keeps only in-frame clones and is missing some. The sample lists approximately 150,000 clones; around four fifths were seen once. The sequenced material came from PBMCs. This clonotype was obtained from a male donor in good health and CMV-seronegative. The gene calls are TRBV7-9 and TRBJ2-5; D uncertain. The DNA for the CDR3 is TGTGCCAGCAGCTTATGGGCAGGCCGGGAGACCCAGTACTTC. This gives the protein CASSLWAGRETQYF.